The 23 T cell receptor beta chains listed next were all sequenced from one sample in a study of T-cell memory formation after mild COVID-19. MiXCR, run by TCRdb on the 5' RACE reads, gives a single entry per CDR3 protein. The sample carries under 400,000 distinct CDR3 sequences, roughly 21% recorded once. The sample consisted of PBMCs or a T cell subset sorted from them (not recorded which). These TCRs come from an adult woman who had mild COVID-19 (a few samples of this study predate the infection). Cell type and time point are not known.

This clonotype has more than one count but fewer than ten. Written as DNA, the CDR3 is TGTGCCAGCAGTTGGGGCGGGTCCGAGGGGAACACTGAAGCTTTCTTT. Protein: CASSWGGSEGNTEAFF. V is TRBV12-3 or TRBV12-4 and J is TRBJ1-1; D possibly corresponds to TRBD1 (5 bases). V was cut by 4 bases and J by 1 base, with 16 bases left in between. The CDR3 totals 16 residues.

In its sample, this clonotype was seen a few times. CDR3 DNA sequence: TGTGCCACCGGAACCATGGGACAGCCCCAGCATTTT. The encoded protein is CATGTMGQPQHF. The J gene is TRBJ1-5, the V gene TRBV24-1; no firm D call. V dropped 9 bases and J dropped 7 bases, with 12 bases sitting between them. CDR3 length: 12 amino acids. Germline values: CDR1 KGHDR, CDR2 SFDVKD.

This chain connects TRBV4-1 to TRBJ2-7, with TRBD2 matching over 12 bases. From germline, CDR1 is MGHRA and CDR2 YSYEKL. The CDR3 extends over 16 amino acids. V shed 4 bases, J shed 2 bases, and the junction held 6 bases outside the gene matches. The CDR3 protein is CASSRGLAGAAYEQYF. CDR3 nucleotide sequence: TGCGCCAGCAGCCGGGGACTAGCGGGCGCCGCCTACGAGCAGTACTTC.

In its sample, this clonotype was seen a few times. J is TRBJ2-1 and V is TRBV27; tentative D call: TRBD2 (5 bases). This CDR3 has 13 residues. The germline CDR1 and CDR2 sequences are MNHEY and SMNVEV (reference sequence). The V end lost 4 bases, the J end lost 10 bases, and 14 bases lay between the germline ends. The CDR3 region is CASSSPVGSEQFF. The CDR3 nucleotides are TGTGCCAGCAGTTCCCCCGTTGGGAGCGAGCAGTTCTTC.

This sequence joins TRBV27 and TRBJ2-7; TRBD2 is a possible D gene (6 bases). There are 16 residues in the CDR3. Germline V CDR1 and CDR2: MNHEY, SMNVEV (reference sequence). V was shortened by 5 bases and J by 3 bases, with 20 bases between the two germline ends. The CDR3 region has the DNA TGTGCCAGCAGTCCATTTGGTGGAGGGTTCGGCTACGAGCAGTACTTC. Protein: CASSPFGGGFGYEQYF.

The sample holds a few counts of this clonotype. The V and J genes are TRBV4-1 and TRBJ2-4, with a tentative D call TRBD1 (5 bases). Per the germline V gene, CDR1 is MGHRA and CDR2 is YSYEKL. The V and J ends lost 0 bases and 7 bases respectively, with 16 bases between them. This CDR3 comprises 16 residues. In DNA, the CDR3 is TGCGCCAGCAGCCAAGATACAGGCCTCTCTCGGAACATTCAGTACTTC. Translated: CASSQDTGLSRNIQYF.

J is TRBJ2-1 and V is TRBV6-5; D call uncertain. Germline loops: CDR1 MNHEY, CDR2 SVGAGI. V was trimmed by 6 bases and J by 8 bases, leaving 11 bases between them. The CDR3 spans 12 residues. CDR3 in DNA: TGTGCCAGCAGGGACGGCTGGGATGAGCAGTTCTTC. This encodes CASRDGWDEQFF.

In this sample, this clonotype turned up a few times. The chain links TRBV7-6 to TRBJ1-1, with D unresolved. The CDR3 runs 16 residues. V was cut by 2 bases and J by 2 bases, with 15 bases left in between. Germline lookup yields CDR1 SGHVS and CDR2 FNYEAQ. The CDR3 here is CASSLLLTLPNTEAFF. CDR3 nucleotides: TGTGCCAGCAGCTTACTACTGACACTTCCAAACACTGAAGCTTTCTTT. The full variable domain, completed using reference TRBV7-6 and TRBJ1-1, is GAGVSQSPRYKVTKRGQDVALRCDPISGHVSLYWYRQALGQGPEFLTYFNYEAQQDKSGLPNDRFSAERPEGSISTLTIQRTEQRDSAMYRCASSLLLTLPNTEAFFGQGTRLTVV.

This clonotype was counted between two and nine times. The J gene is TRBJ2-7, the V gene TRBV20-1; TRBD2 aligns across 7 bases. This CDR3 is built from 13 residues. V was clipped by 8 bases and J by 5 bases; unmatched bases: 12. Germline lookup yields CDR1 DFQATT and CDR2 SNEGSKA (reference sequence). The CDR3 here is CSPYQPGGDEQYF. The CDR3 DNA sequence: TGCAGTCCCTACCAACCTGGGGGGGACGAGCAGTACTTC.

The chain couples TRBV19 to TRBJ1-1; 7 bases map to TRBD1. Germline-derived CDR1 and CDR2 are LNHDA and SQIVND (reference sequence). With V trimmed by 10 bases and J by 3 bases, 14 bases remained unmatched. This CDR3 contains 15 residues. CDR3 nucleotide sequence: TGTGCCACGACCGGAAGACAGGGTACGTACACTGAAGCTTTCTTT. Translating gives CATTGRQGTYTEAFF.

This clonotype was seen only a few times. V and J are TRBV27 and TRBJ1-1; D unclear. Germline lookup yields CDR1 MNHEY and CDR2 SMNVEV (reference sequence). The CDR3 loop spans 13 amino acids. Trimming removed 0 bases from V and 8 bases from J, with 10 bases in between. In DNA form, the CDR3 reads TGTGCCAGCAGTTTATCGCTTTTCCGAGAAGCTTTCTTT. Amino acids: CASSLSLFREAFF.

J is TRBJ2-7 and V is TRBV7-9, with D hard to call. Germline CDR1 reads SEHNR; CDR2 reads FQNEAQ (reference sequence). The CDR3 contains 12 residues. V was shortened by 6 bases and J by 3 bases, with 9 bases between the two germline ends. CDR3 loop: CASRSTDYEQYF. The DNA of the CDR3 is TGTGCCAGCAGGTCTACCGACTACGAGCAGTACTTC.

The chain couples TRBV13 to TRBJ2-7; D might be TRBD2 (6 bases). CDR1 and CDR2 from the germline V gene are PRHDT and FYEKMQ (reference sequence). The V end was cut by 5 bases, the J end by 3 bases, with 14 bases between. This CDR3 is built from 14 residues. In nucleotides, the CDR3 is TGTGCCAGCAGCCCCCCGGGACTGAACTACGAGCAGTACTTC. The encoded protein is CASSPPGLNYEQYF.

This clonotype was picked up a small number of times. The gene calls are TRBV4-1 and TRBJ1-1; the D is unclear. CDR3 size: 16 residues. Germline-derived CDR1 and CDR2 are MGHRA and YSYEKL. The V and J ends lost 0 bases and 7 bases respectively, with 18 bases between them. The CDR3 spells CASSQEVRAGSVEAFF. The CDR3 region has the DNA TGCGCCAGCAGCCAAGAAGTGAGGGCAGGTTCTGTTGAAGCTTTCTTT.

This chain uses TRBV4-2 with TRBJ2-2; possible D gene TRBD2, 7 bases. This CDR3 contains 18 residues. Germline assignment: CDR1 LGHNA and CDR2 YNFKEQ. With 0 bases removed from V and 2 bases from J, the gap between germline ends came to 16 bases. The CDR3 reads CASSQDWGGGPNTGELFF. DNA for the CDR3: TGTGCCAGCAGCCAAGATTGGGGCGGGGGCCCTAACACCGGGGAGCTGTTTTTT.

This clonotype occurred a few times. The genes are TRBV7-2 and TRBJ1-2, with a weak D call TRBD1 (6 bases). Germline V gene lookup returns CDR1 SGHTA and CDR2 FQGNSA. CDR3 length: 14 residues. V lost 7 bases and J lost 2, with 14 bases in between. CDR3 nucleotide sequence: TGTGCCAGCACTATGCCCACAGGGAACTATGGCTACACCTTC. It encodes CASTMPTGNYGYTF.

This clonotype has more than one count but fewer than ten. The chain is built from TRBV2 and TRBJ2-2; D not resolved. The V gene lost 10 bases and the J gene lost 7 bases, with 16 bases spanning the gap. CDR3 size: 13 residues. Germline V gives CDR1 SNHLY, CDR2 FYNNEI. CDR3: CATPPGLGGELFF. The CDR3 DNA is TGTGCCACCCCCCCTGGGTTGGGCGGGGAGCTGTTTTTT. The complete variable domain, with remaining parts taken from reference TRBV2 and TRBJ2-2, reads EPEVTQTPSHQVTQMGQEVILRCVPISNHLYFYWYRQILGQKVEFLVSFYNNEISEKSEIFDDQFSVERPDGSNFTLKIRSTKLEDSAMYFCATPPGLGGELFFGEGSRLTVL.

In its sample, this clonotype was seen a few times. The chain uses TRBV29-1 and TRBJ2-3; D gene unclear. Germline assignment: CDR1 SQVTM and CDR2 ANQGSEA. V shed 0 bases and J shed 0 bases, with 10 bases lying between them. This CDR3 comprises 15 residues. The CDR3 is CSVEDNVRSTDTQYF. CDR3 coding DNA: TGCAGCGTTGAAGATAATGTAAGGAGCACAGATACGCAGTATTTT.

The rearrangement uses TRBV11-2 and TRBJ2-7, with D perhaps matching TRBD2 (5 bases). Germline loops: CDR1 SGHAT, CDR2 FQNNGV. The V end was cut by 8 bases, the J end by 6 bases, with 23 bases between. This CDR3 region has 15 residues. The CDR3 here is CASRGIGGARSEQYF. In nucleotides, the CDR3 is TGTGCCAGCCGCGGAATTGGAGGCGCCCGTAGCGAGCAGTACTTC.

The V call is TRBV11-2, the J call TRBJ2-1, with D unresolved. Germline CDR1 and CDR2: SGHAT and FQNNGV. The germline V and J ends were trimmed by 1 base and 10 bases, with 8 bases remaining between them. The CDR3 runs 12 residues. The CDR3 sequence: CASSLVGEEQFF. The DNA for the CDR3 is TGTGCCAGCAGCTTAGTTGGCGAAGAGCAGTTCTTC. Based on the CDR3 plus reference TRBV11-2 and TRBJ2-1, the full variable domain is EAGVAQSPRYKIIEKRQSVAFWCNPISGHATLYWYQQILGQGPKLLIQFQNNGVVDDSQLPKDRFSAERLKGVDSTLKIQPAKLEDSAVYLCASSLVGEEQFFGPGTRLTVL.

The sample holds a few counts of this clonotype. CDR3 in amino acids: CASSEGGLAGGDTQYF. The CDR3 DNA follows: TGTGCCAGCAGTGAGGGGGGACTAGCGGGAGGAGATACGCAGTATTTT. The rearrangement joins TRBV2 to TRBJ2-3, with 15 bases fitting TRBD2. The CDR3 has 16 residues. Germline CDR1 and CDR2: SNHLY and FYNNEI. After removal of 3 bases from V and 5 bases from J, the junction contained 3 bases not matched to a gene.

In its sample, this clonotype was seen a few times. V gene TRBV25-1 combines with J gene TRBJ2-3; D is unresolved. The germline CDR1 and CDR2 sequences are MGHDK and SYGVNS. CDR3 length: 14 residues. Between the trimmed V and J ends, which lost 3 bases and 5 bases, there was a span of 12 bases. The CDR3 DNA follows: TGTGCCAGCAGTGATCCTAGGCGGTTAGATACGCAGTATTTT. Translation gives CASSDPRRLDTQYF.

This rearrangement joins TRBV29-1 to TRBJ2-3; 9 nucleotides agree with TRBD1. Per the germline V gene, CDR1 is SQVTM and CDR2 is ANQGSEA. This CDR3 has 14 amino acids. Trimming took 1 base from V and 5 from J; bases not matched to a gene: 4. The CDR3 DNA is TGCAGCGTTGAAGGGACAGGGGAGGGAGATACGCAGTATTTT. Amino acid sequence: CSVEGTGEGDTQYF.